The present entry profiles one T cell receptor beta chain with its context. The antigen is unknown. The source of the sample is a study of regulatory T cells in long-lasting Graves disease. The study's findings and limits: Peripheral blood was the sole material, not thyroid tissue.

Time point noted: newly diagnosed GD, antithyroid drugs for less than 3 months. The TCR library used RNA extracted from PBMCs. CDR3-region Arm-PCR and iRepertoire HTBI primers produced the TCR beta libraries. Original analysis: Across samples, 60 or so TRBV and some 14 TRBJ segments were found. TCRdb processed the multiplex PCR reads anew with MiXCR; each CDR3 protein has one entry. In this record, the V and J calls reflect TCRdb's handling and not the investigators' own analysis. Found here are 530,000 or so distinct CDR3 sequences, approximately 13% of them singletons; the top ten hold over 7.5%. Germline CDR1 and CDR2: SGHRS and YFSETQ. The CDR3 is made up of 15 amino acids. Trimming removed 4 bases from V and 5 bases from J; junction bases left unmatched: 10. These same data were also listed under a study on T cells in Graves' hyperthyroidism and ophthalmopathy. From that study: Initially, a first-round RT-PCR of the TCR CDR3 employed the HTBI primer set. Most thyroid-expanded clonotypes above 0.001 were also found in blood.

Specimen: peripheral blood mononuclear cells (PBMCs), collected at new diagnosis, from a patient treated with antithyroid drugs. The clonotype comes from a man between 25 and 39 years old with Graves disease. V usage is TRBV5-1 and J usage is TRBJ2-5, with 8 positions matching TRBD2. The CDR3 protein is CASSRQRETRETQYF. CDR3 nucleotides: TGCGCCAGCAGCCGCCAGCGGGAGACCAGGGAGACCCAGTACTTC.